The 19 T cell receptor beta chains below were found in one sample sequenced in a study of Tregs in tolerant kidney transplant recipients. Generated by immunoSEQ multiplex PCR, the TCRdb table keeps only in-frame clones and is missing some. The sample holds tens of thousands of clones, around 83% seen once. Sequencing used CD4+ T cells from blood. Receptors originate from a human donor in good health.

The chain carries TRBV15 and TRBJ1-6; 7 bases fit TRBD1. The CDR3 sequence is 14 residues long. V trimming: 8 bases; J trimming: 7 bases; junction bases outside the gene matches: 8. The germline V gene encodes CDR1 LNHNV and CDR2 YYDKDF (reference sequence). Here the CDR3 reads CATGQPGGNSPLHF. The CDR3 nucleotides are TGTGCCACCGGGCAACCAGGGGGGAATTCACCCCTCCACTTT.

CDR3 DNA: TGTGCCAGCAGGGGGACAGGGGATCATGAAAAACTGTTTTTT. This gives the protein CASRGTGDHEKLFF. J is TRBJ1-4 and V is TRBV6-1; TRBD1 matches 10 bases. The CDR3 totals 14 residues. CDR1 is MNHNS, CDR2 SASEGT, per germline. V dropped 6 bases and J dropped 6; count of bases not matched to a gene: 4.

As DNA, the CDR3 is TGTGCCAGCAGCTTAGGGAGGCTTGGCGAGCAGTACTTC. Its translation: CASSLGRLGEQYF. The chain is built from TRBV7-2 and TRBJ2-7, with D possibly being TRBD2 (5 bases). The CDR3 length is 13 residues. The germline V gene has CDR1 SGHTA and CDR2 FQGNSA. The ends were cut back, 1 base at V and 6 bases at J, with 10 bases in the middle.

The chain joins TRBV5-4 to TRBJ1-1; a possible D gene is TRBD1 (5 bases). There are 15 residues in the CDR3. Trimming left V 1 base short and J 3 bases short, with 13 bases between. Germline loops: CDR1 SGHNT, CDR2 YYREEE (reference sequence). CDR3 loop: CASSLPGTLDTEAFF. Here the CDR3 DNA reads TGTGCCAGCAGCTTGCCCGGGACGTTGGACACTGAAGCTTTCTTT.

This sequence joins TRBV18 and TRBJ2-7; TRBD1 or TRBD2 may be the D gene (5 bases each). This CDR3 region has 15 residues. Trimming took 4 bases from V and 0 from J, leaving 13 bases between them. Germline values: CDR1 KGHSH, CDR2 LQKENI. CDR3 nucleotide sequence: TGTGCCAGCTCACTACCCGACGGGACCTCCTACGAGCAGTACTTC. It specifies CASSLPDGTSYEQYF.

The chain uses TRBV6-5 and TRBJ1-5; 7 bases fit TRBD1. J gave up 4 bases and V 6 bases, and 6 bases lay outside the gene matches. Germline loops: CDR1 MNHEY, CDR2 SVGAGI. The CDR3 loop spans 14 amino acids. DNA for the CDR3: TGTGCCAGCAGACCCGACAGGGATAATCAGCCCCAGCATTTT. Protein: CASRPDRDNQPQHF.

The chain carries TRBV7-2 and TRBJ2-7; D is unresolved. V gave up 5 bases and J gave up 2 bases, with 19 bases separating them. CDR3 length: 16 amino acids. CDR1 and CDR2 from the germline V gene are SGHTA and FQGNSA. CDR3 amino acids: CASSSELARLPYEQYF. For the CDR3, the DNA is TGTGCCAGCAGCAGCGAACTCGCTCGCCTGCCCTACGAGCAGTACTTC. The variable domain in full, with the rest retrieved from reference TRBV7-2 and TRBJ2-7, is GAGVSQSPSNKVTEKGKDVELRCDPISGHTALYWYRQSLGQGLEFLIYFQGNSAPDKSGLPSDRFSAERTGGSVSTLTIQRTQQEDSAVYLCASSSELARLPYEQYFGPGTRLTVT.

This clone appeared a single time. This sequence joins TRBV2 and TRBJ2-1, with 8 nucleotides matching TRBD1. This CDR3 is 14 amino acids long. Germline-derived CDR1 and CDR2 are SNHLY and FYNNEI. V was clipped by 7 bases and J by 4 bases; unmatched bases: 6. This chain's CDR3 is CASTLGQAYNEQFF. The CDR3 nucleotides read TGTGCCAGCACCCTGGGACAGGCATACAATGAGCAGTTCTTC.

The chain has TRBV4-3 and TRBJ1-5, with TRBD1 matching 8 bases. The V and J ends lost 0 bases and 2 bases, in that order; junction bases with no gene match: 3. Germline V gives CDR1 LGHNA, CDR2 YSLEER. CDR3 length: 16 amino acids. The DNA for the CDR3 is TGCGCCAGCAGCCAAGATATGGACAGGGGCAATCAGCCCCAGCATTTT. Translating gives CASSQDMDRGNQPQHF.

This chain links TRBV2 with TRBJ2-4; D may be TRBD1 or TRBD2 (5 bases each). The ends were cut back, 1 base at V and 1 base at J, with 11 bases in the middle. CDR1 and CDR2 from the germline V gene are SNHLY and FYNNEI. The CDR3 is 16 residues long. DNA of the CDR3: TGTGCCAGCAGTGAAGTAGACTGGGGGGCCAAAAACATTCAGTACTTC. Amino acid sequence: CASSEVDWGAKNIQYF. Full variable domain (rest looked up from reference TRBV2 and TRBJ2-4): EPEVTQTPSHQVTQMGQEVILRCVPISNHLYFYWYRQILGQKVEFLVSFYNNEISEKSEIFDDQFSVERPDGSNFTLKIRSTKLEDSAMYFCASSEVDWGAKNIQYFGAGTRLSVL.

The chain links TRBV30 to TRBJ2-2, with no clear D. CDR1 and CDR2 (germline): GTSNPN, SVGIG (reference sequence). The CDR3 contains 15 residues. V lost 1 base, J lost 1 base, and 10 bases lay in between. The CDR3 bases are TGTGCCTGGAGTGATTTCTCCAGGAACACCGGGGAGCTGTTTTTT. Its translation is CAWSDFSRNTGELFF.

The chain is built from TRBV5-5 and TRBJ2-7; D ambiguous. V lost 0 bases and J 5 bases, leaving 12 bases between the germline ends. The CDR3 sequence is 14 residues long. Germline CDR1 reads SGHKS; CDR2 reads YYEKEE (reference sequence). The CDR3 region is CASSLASVVHEQYF. The CDR3 DNA reads TGTGCCAGCAGCTTGGCCTCAGTTGTACACGAGCAGTACTTC.

The J gene is TRBJ1-2, the V gene TRBV15, with 9 bases identical to TRBD1. The CDR3 has 12 residues. CDR1 LNHNV and CDR2 YYDKDF come from the germline V gene (reference sequence). With 5 bases clipped from V and 10 bases from J, the junction kept 5 bases outside the gene matches. CDR3 sequence reads: CATSYWTGDYTF. Here the CDR3 DNA reads TGTGCCACCAGCTACTGGACAGGGGACTACACCTTC.

This clone has a handful of counts. The V and J genes are TRBV30 and TRBJ1-1; TRBD1 matches 8 bases. The V gene end was trimmed by 2 bases and the J gene end by 5 bases; junction bases not matched to a gene: 10. The CDR3 spans 15 residues. Germline-derived CDR1 and CDR2 are GTSNPN and SVGIG (reference sequence). The CDR3 coding sequence is TGTGCCTGGAGTTCAATCTACAGGGGGAAGACTGAAGCTTTCTTT. Its protein product is CAWSSIYRGKTEAFF.

The rearrangement joins TRBV29-1 to TRBJ1-5; TRBD1 matches 9 bases. V trimming: 1 base; J trimming: 4 bases; junction bases outside the gene matches: 8. The CDR3 is 16 amino acids. CDR1 and CDR2 (germline): SQVTM, ANQGSEA. The CDR3 sequence: CSVEVWTGALNQPQHF. The DNA of the CDR3 is TGCAGCGTTGAAGTTTGGACAGGGGCTCTAAATCAGCCCCAGCATTTT. Full variable domain (remainder filled in from reference TRBV29-1 and TRBJ1-5): SAVISQKPSRDICQRGTSLTIQCQVDSQVTMMFWYRQQPGQSLTLIATANQGSEATYESGFVIDKFPISRPNLTFSTLTVSNMSPEDSSIYLCSVEVWTGALNQPQHFGDGTRLSIL.

This clone appeared a single time. The V gene is TRBV11-3, the J gene TRBJ2-5; D tentatively fits TRBD1 or TRBD2 (6 bases each). Trimming pared 3 bases from V and 4 bases from J, leaving 15 bases between. The CDR3 length is 15 residues. The germline V gene has CDR1 SGHNT and CDR2 YENEEA. Written as DNA, the CDR3 is TGTGCCAGCAGCTTTGGGGGGCTCGGGTTAGAGACCCAGTACTTC. Amino acid sequence: CASSFGGLGLETQYF.

The chain joins TRBV4-3 to TRBJ2-3; no definite D call. The CDR3 consists of 15 residues. V shed 0 bases and J shed 6 bases, with 13 bases lying between them. The germline CDR1 and CDR2 sequences are LGHNA and YSLEER. The CDR3 nucleotides read TGCGCCAGCAGCCAAGATGTCACCGATAGTGATACGCAGTATTTT. It translates to CASSQDVTDSDTQYF.

V gene TRBV9 combines with J gene TRBJ2-2; TRBD1 matches at 7 bases. The CDR3 has 16 amino acids. Germline lookup yields CDR1 SGDLS and CDR2 YYNGEE. Unmatched junction bases numbered 6, after V lost 4 bases and J lost 0 bases. The CDR3 region is CASSPSDRANTGELFF. The CDR3 DNA sequence: TGTGCCAGCAGCCCGTCCGACAGGGCGAACACCGGGGAGCTGTTTTTT.

The CDR3 nucleotides are TGTGCCTGGACCCTAGCGTCAGATACGCAGTATTTT. Protein sequence: CAWTLASDTQYF. J is TRBJ2-3 and V is TRBV30, with D maybe TRBD2 (6 bases). CDR3 length equals 12 residues. Germline lookup yields CDR1 GTSNPN and CDR2 SVGIG (reference sequence). The V end lost 4 bases, the J end lost 4 bases, and 9 bases lay between the germline ends.